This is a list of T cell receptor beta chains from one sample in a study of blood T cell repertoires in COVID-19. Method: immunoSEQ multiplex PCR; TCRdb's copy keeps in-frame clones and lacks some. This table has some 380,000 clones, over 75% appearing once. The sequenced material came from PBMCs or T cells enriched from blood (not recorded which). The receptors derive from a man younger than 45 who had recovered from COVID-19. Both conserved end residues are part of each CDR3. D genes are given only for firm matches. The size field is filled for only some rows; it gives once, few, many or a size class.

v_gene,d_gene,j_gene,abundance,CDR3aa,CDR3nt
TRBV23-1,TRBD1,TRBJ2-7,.,CASSQFRDRGISYEQYF,TGCGCCAGCAGTCAATTCCGGGACAGGGGGATCTCCTACGAGCAGTACTTC
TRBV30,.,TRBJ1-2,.,CAWKWEGGYTF,TGTGCCTGGAAGTGGGAGGGGGGCTACACCTTC
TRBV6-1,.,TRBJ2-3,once,CASSEFGTSTDTQYF,TGTGCCAGCAGTGAATTCGGGACTAGCACAGATACGCAGTATTTT
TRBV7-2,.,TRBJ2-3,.,CASSSEAGFTDTQYF,TGTGCCAGCAGCTCTGAGGCAGGGTTCACAGATACGCAGTATTTT
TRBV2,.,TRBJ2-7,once,CASSATGSLRQYF,TGTGCCAGCAGTGCCACAGGATCCCTAAGGCAGTACTTC
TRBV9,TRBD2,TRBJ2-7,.,CASSVGLAGPEQYF,TGTGCCAGCAGCGTCGGGCTAGCGGGGCCCGAGCAGTACTTC
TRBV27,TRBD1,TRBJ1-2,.,CASSYGQGGGLGYTF,TGTGCCAGCAGTTATGGACAGGGCGGAGGGTTGGGCTACACCTTC
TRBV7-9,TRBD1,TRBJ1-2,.,CASSQGGNYGYTF,TGTGCCAGCAGCCAAGGGGGCAACTATGGCTACACCTTC
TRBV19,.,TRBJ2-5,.,CASTPRAGETQYF,TGTGCCAGTACCCCACGGGCGGGGGAGACCCAGTACTTC
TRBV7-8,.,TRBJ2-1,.,CASSLARSSYNEQFF,TGTGCCAGCAGCTTAGCGAGGAGCTCCTACAATGAGCAGTTCTTC
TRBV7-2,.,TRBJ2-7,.,CASSLRMRGGYEQYF,TGTGCCAGCAGCTTACGTATGCGGGGCGGATACGAGCAGTACTTC
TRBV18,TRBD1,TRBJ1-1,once,CASSPESTGGQEAFF,TGTGCCAGCTCACCAGAGAGTACAGGGGGACAGGAAGCTTTCTTT
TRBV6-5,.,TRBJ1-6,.,CASSREGYGSPLHF,TGTGCCAGCAGTAGGGAGGGCTATGGTTCACCCCTCCACTTT
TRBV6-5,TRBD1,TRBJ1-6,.,CATRQGKSPLHF,TGTGCCACGAGACAGGGAAAATCACCCCTCCACTTT
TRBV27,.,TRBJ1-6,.,CASSSFLSYNSPLHF,TGTGCCAGCAGTTCCTTCCTTTCCTATAATTCACCCCTCCACTTT
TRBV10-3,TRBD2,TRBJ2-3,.,CAISGLAGVGDTQYF,TGTGCCATCAGTGGCCTAGCGGGGGTGGGAGATACGCAGTATTTT
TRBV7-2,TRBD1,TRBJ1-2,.,CASSTEGAGGYGYTF,TGTGCCAGCAGCACCGAGGGGGCGGGGGGCTATGGCTACACCTTC
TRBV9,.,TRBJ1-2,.,CASSGEVGALGYTF,TGTGCCAGCAGCGGCGAAGTGGGGGCTCTTGGCTACACCTTC
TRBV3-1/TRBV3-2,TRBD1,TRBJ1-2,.,CASSRGGDRVGYTF,TGTGCCAGCAGCCGAGGGGGGGACAGGGTAGGCTACACCTTC
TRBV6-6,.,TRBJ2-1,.,CASSPRESTLIYNEQFF,TGTGCCAGCAGTCCGCGTGAGAGCACGCTAATTTACAATGAGCAGTTCTTC
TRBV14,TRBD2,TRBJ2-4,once,CASSQRLRGGMWEDIQYF,TGTGCCAGCAGCCAAAGATTGCGGGGGGGCATGTGGGAAGACATTCAGTACTTC
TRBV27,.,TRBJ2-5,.,CASSLTVMYQETQYF,TGTGCCAGCAGTTTAACGGTTATGTACCAAGAGACCCAGTACTTC
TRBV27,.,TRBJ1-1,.,CASTSRGPGGWGTEAFF,TGTGCCAGCACCTCAAGAGGCCCGGGGGGTTGGGGGACTGAAGCTTTCTTT
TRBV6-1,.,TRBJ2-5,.,CASSEMSQETQYF,TGTGCCAGCAGTGAAATGAGCCAAGAGACCCAGTACTTC
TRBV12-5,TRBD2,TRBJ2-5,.,CASGLANSGGSRETQYF,TGTGCTAGTGGTTTGGCCAATAGCGGGGGGTCCAGAGAGACCCAGTACTTC
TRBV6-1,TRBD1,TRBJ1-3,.,CASSGWDRVNLGNTIYF,TGTGCCAGCAGTGGGTGGGACAGGGTTAATCTAGGAAACACCATATATTTT
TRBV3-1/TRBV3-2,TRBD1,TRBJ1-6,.,CASSQGQKNSPLHF,TGTGCCAGCAGCCAGGGACAGAAAAATTCACCCCTCCACTTT
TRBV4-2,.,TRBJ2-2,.,CASSQEQGHDTGELFF,TGTGCCAGCAGCCAAGAGCAGGGGCACGACACCGGGGAGCTGTTTTTT
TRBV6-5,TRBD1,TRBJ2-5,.,CASSYSGTGWETQYF,TGTGCCAGCAGTTACTCGGGGACAGGGTGGGAGACCCAGTACTTC
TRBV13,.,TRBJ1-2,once,CASSARNYGYTF,TGTGCCAGCAGCGCCCGGAACTATGGCTACACCTTC
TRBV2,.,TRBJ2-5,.,CASQKGVQETQYF,TGTGCCAGCCAGAAAGGGGTTCAAGAGACCCAGTACTTC
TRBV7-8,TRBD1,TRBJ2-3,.,CASSSGTGFADTQYF,TGTGCCAGCAGCTCCGGGACAGGGTTTGCAGATACGCAGTATTTT
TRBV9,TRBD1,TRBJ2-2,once,CASSEQDRGNGELFF,TGTGCCAGCAGCGAACAAGACAGGGGGAACGGGGAGCTGTTTTTT
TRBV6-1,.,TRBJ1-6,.,CASSEEYLSLDNSPLHF,TGTGCCAGCAGTGAAGAGTATCTGAGTCTGGATAATTCACCCCTCCACTTT